Listed below are T cell receptor beta chains from one sample, sequenced in a study of T-cell memory formation after mild COVID-19. A single record per CDR3 protein comes from TCRdb applying MiXCR to the 5' RACE reads. This sample has more than 250,000 distinct CDR3 sequences; 16% occur once, and the top ten carry roughly 20%. The sequenced sample consisted of PBMCs or a T cell subset sorted from them (not recorded which). The receptors derive from a man aged 18 to 35 who had mild COVID-19 (a few samples of this study predate the infection). Cell type and time point are not known. CDR3s include the opening cysteine and the closing phenylalanine or tryptophan. D genes are given only for firm matches. Only part of the rows carry a size: once, few, many, or a class if the clone is expanded.

size: few
V: TRBV7-9
D: .
J: TRBJ2-3
CDR3: CASSQVSTDTQYF
DNA: TGTGCCAGCAGCCAAGTCAGCACAGATACGCAGTATTTT

size: .
V: TRBV5-1
D: .
J: TRBJ1-2
CDR3: CASSLDNPDYGYTF
DNA: TGCGCCAGCAGCTTGGACAACCCTGACTATGGCTACACCTTC

size: few
V: TRBV20-1
D: TRBD1
J: TRBJ1-5
CDR3: CSALMTGGYNQPQHF
DNA: TGCAGTGCCCTTATGACAGGGGGCTACAATCAGCCCCAGCATTTT

size: few
V: TRBV7-2
D: .
J: TRBJ1-5
CDR3: CASSNRDGNQPQHF
DNA: TGTGCCAGCAGCAACCGGGACGGGAATCAGCCCCAGCATTTT

size: .
V: TRBV11-2
D: .
J: TRBJ1-1
CDR3: CASSKMGEVEAFF
DNA: TGTGCCAGCAGCAAAATGGGGGAGGTTGAAGCTTTCTTT

size: few
V: TRBV4-1
D: .
J: TRBJ2-7
CDR3: CASSSGLSGAVYEQYF
DNA: TGCGCCAGCAGCTCGGGACTTTCTGGGGCCGTCTACGAGCAGTACTTC

size: .
V: TRBV12-3/TRBV12-4
D: .
J: TRBJ2-1
CDR3: CASSWLSDNEQFF
DNA: TGTGCCAGCAGTTGGCTGTCGGACAATGAGCAGTTCTTC

size: many
V: TRBV5-1
D: TRBD1
J: TRBJ1-1
CDR3: CASSSQGMGTEAFF
DNA: TGCGCCAGCAGCTCACAGGGGATGGGCACTGAAGCTTTCTTT

size: .
V: TRBV5-1
D: .
J: TRBJ2-4
CDR3: CASSLEDPRVWNIQYF
DNA: TGCGCCAGCAGCTTGGAGGACCCTCGGGTGTGGAACATTCAGTACTTC

size: few
V: TRBV7-9
D: .
J: TRBJ1-1
CDR3: CASSWDTNTEAFF
DNA: TGTGCCAGCAGCTGGGACACGAACACTGAAGCTTTCTTT

size: .
V: TRBV27
D: .
J: TRBJ2-5
CDR3: CASGGQETQYF
DNA: TGTGCCAGCGGGGGGCAAGAGACCCAGTACTTC

size: few
V: TRBV12-3/TRBV12-4
D: TRBD1
J: TRBJ2-3
CDR3: CASRWTGRTDTQYF
DNA: TGTGCCAGCAGATGGACAGGGAGAACAGATACGCAGTATTTT

size: few
V: TRBV7-9
D: TRBD1
J: TRBJ2-5
CDR3: CAMQGAETQYF
DNA: TGTGCCATGCAGGGGGCAGAGACCCAGTACTTC

size: .
V: TRBV7-9
D: .
J: TRBJ2-3
CDR3: CASTLGRGTDTQYF
DNA: TGTGCCAGCACCCTAGGGCGGGGCACAGATACGCAGTATTTT

size: .
V: TRBV7-2
D: .
J: TRBJ2-1
CDR3: CASSFTGRGQFF
DNA: TGTGCCAGCAGCTTTACAGGGAGGGGGCAGTTCTTC

size: many
V: TRBV12-3/TRBV12-4
D: TRBD2
J: TRBJ2-3
CDR3: CASSPAGGLTDTQYF
DNA: TGTGCCAGCAGCCCCGCGGGGGGCCTCACAGATACGCAGTATTTT

size: few
V: TRBV12-3/TRBV12-4
D: TRBD1
J: TRBJ2-5
CDR3: CASTPGQGMGSQYF
DNA: TGTGCCAGCACCCCGGGACAGGGAATGGGGTCCCAGTACTTC

size: few
V: TRBV11-3
D: TRBD2
J: TRBJ2-5
CDR3: CASSLGTSDQETQYF
DNA: TGTGCCAGCAGCTTGGGGACTAGTGATCAAGAGACCCAGTACTTC

size: few
V: TRBV14
D: .
J: TRBJ2-7
CDR3: CASSQVGKGLEQYF
DNA: TGTGCCAGCAGCCAAGTCGGGAAAGGGCTCGAGCAGTACTTC

size: few
V: TRBV30
D: TRBD1
J: TRBJ1-1
CDR3: CACRNRDRGMNTEAFF
DNA: TGTGCCTGCAGAAACCGGGACAGGGGGATGAACACTGAAGCTTTCTTT

size: .
V: TRBV7-8
D: TRBD1
J: TRBJ2-3
CDR3: CASSLARQGAFSPDTQYF
DNA: TGTGCCAGCAGCTTAGCCCGACAGGGGGCGTTTAGTCCAGATACGCAGTATTTT

size: few
V: TRBV7-8
D: TRBD1
J: TRBJ2-2
CDR3: CASSSRQGGSGELFF
DNA: TGTGCCAGCAGCTCACGACAGGGTGGGTCCGGGGAGCTGTTTTTT

size: many
V: TRBV5-1
D: .
J: TRBJ2-1
CDR3: CASSSPSPSSYNEQFF
DNA: TGCGCCAGCAGCTCCCCGAGTCCGAGCTCCTACAATGAGCAGTTCTTC

size: many
V: TRBV5-1
D: .
J: TRBJ1-5
CDR3: CASSAEPNQPQHF
DNA: TGCGCCAGCAGCGCTGAGCCCAATCAGCCCCAGCATTTT

size: .
V: TRBV7-2
D: .
J: TRBJ1-6
CDR3: CASSLYTTTSPLHF
DNA: TGTGCCAGCAGCCTTTATACGACAACTTCACCCCTCCACTTT

size: .
V: TRBV5-5
D: .
J: TRBJ1-6
CDR3: CASSLGVVGAYGSPLHF
DNA: TGTGCCAGCAGCTTGGGAGTCGTGGGGGCATATGGTTCACCCCTCCACTTT

size: .
V: TRBV28
D: TRBD1
J: TRBJ2-1
CDR3: CASEPGQRNEQFF
DNA: TGTGCCAGTGAACCGGGACAGCGCAATGAGCAGTTCTTC

size: .
V: TRBV12-3/TRBV12-4
D: TRBD1
J: TRBJ2-3
CDR3: CASSSGQGIADTQYF
DNA: TGTGCCAGCAGTTCTGGACAGGGGATCGCAGATACGCAGTATTTT

size: .
V: TRBV5-5
D: .
J: TRBJ2-5
CDR3: CASSPPDGQETQYF
DNA: TGTGCCAGCAGCCCGCCGGACGGTCAAGAGACCCAGTACTTC

size: .
V: TRBV5-6
D: .
J: TRBJ2-1
CDR3: CASSLVQLTSSYNEQFF
DNA: TGTGCCAGCAGCTTAGTCCAGCTAACGAGCTCCTACAATGAGCAGTTCTTC

size: few
V: TRBV20-1
D: .
J: TRBJ1-2
CDR3: CSASEQANYGYTF
DNA: TGCAGTGCTAGTGAGCAGGCGAACTATGGCTACACCTTC

size: few
V: TRBV5-1
D: .
J: TRBJ1-6
CDR3: CASSLDGNSPLHF
DNA: TGCGCCAGCAGCTTGGACGGAAATTCACCCCTCCACTTT

size: few
V: TRBV20-1
D: .
J: TRBJ1-1
CDR3: CSAWGYMNTEAFF
DNA: TGCAGTGCTTGGGGGTATATGAACACTGAAGCTTTCTTT

size: .
V: TRBV9
D: .
J: TRBJ2-3
CDR3: CASSGRNTDTQYF
DNA: TGTGCCAGCAGCGGGCGGAACACAGATACGCAGTATTTT

size: few
V: TRBV29-1
D: TRBD1
J: TRBJ2-2
CDR3: CSVERGLNGELFF
DNA: TGCAGCGTGGAAAGGGGGCTTAACGGGGAGCTGTTTTTT

size: few
V: TRBV5-1
D: .
J: TRBJ2-5
CDR3: CASSLETRDGRLYQETQYF
DNA: TGCGCCAGCAGCTTGGAAACCCGGGACGGACGACTGTACCAAGAGACCCAGTACTTC

size: few
V: TRBV7-8
D: .
J: TRBJ2-3
CDR3: CASSLEPYTDTQYF
DNA: TGTGCCAGCAGCTTAGAACCCTACACAGATACGCAGTATTTT

size: .
V: TRBV6-5
D: .
J: TRBJ2-5
CDR3: CASSPTYGPPQETQYF
DNA: TGTGCCAGCAGTCCTACCTATGGGCCCCCACAAGAGACCCAGTACTTC

size: few
V: TRBV7-2
D: .
J: TRBJ2-2
CDR3: CASSLWSSPTGELFF
DNA: TGTGCCAGCAGCTTATGGTCCAGCCCGACCGGGGAGCTGTTTTTT

size: few
V: TRBV30
D: .
J: TRBJ2-2
CDR3: CASRLVSGTGELFF
DNA: TGTGCCTCACGATTGGTCTCGGGGACCGGGGAGCTGTTTTTT

size: many
V: TRBV5-1
D: TRBD1
J: TRBJ1-2
CDR3: CASSLAVTGPGYTF
DNA: TGCGCCAGCAGCTTGGCCGTGACAGGGCCTGGCTACACCTTC

size: once
V: TRBV20-1
D: .
J: TRBJ1-2
CDR3: CSAYVGGGYTF
DNA: TGCAGTGCTTACGTGGGGGGAGGCTACACCTTC

size: .
V: TRBV6-2/TRBV6-3
D: .
J: TRBJ1-2
CDR3: CASSGGDGYTF
DNA: TGTGCCAGCAGTGGCGGCGATGGCTACACCTTC

size: .
V: TRBV5-5
D: .
J: TRBJ2-6
CDR3: CASSLAAGTSGANVLTF
DNA: TGTGCCAGCAGCTTGGCCGCAGGAACCTCTGGGGCCAACGTCCTGACTTTC

size: .
V: TRBV7-9
D: TRBD1
J: TRBJ1-1
CDR3: CASSSSGTDLNTEAFF
DNA: TGTGCCAGCAGCTCATCCGGGACAGATTTGAACACTGAAGCTTTCTTT

size: .
V: TRBV4-1
D: TRBD2
J: TRBJ2-3
CDR3: CASSPFGAGGSDTQYF
DNA: TGCGCCAGCAGCCCCTTTGGAGCGGGGGGTTCAGATACGCAGTATTTT

size: few
V: TRBV24-1
D: TRBD2
J: TRBJ2-1
CDR3: CATSDLRGGAGTYNEQFF
DNA: TGTGCCACCAGTGACCTTCGCGGGGGGGCTGGAACCTACAATGAGCAGTTCTTC

size: .
V: TRBV12-3/TRBV12-4
D: .
J: TRBJ1-2
CDR3: CASSQWGGVGYTF
DNA: TGTGCCAGCAGCCAGTGGGGTGGCGTAGGCTACACCTTC

size: few
V: TRBV23-1
D: .
J: TRBJ1-4
CDR3: CASSQSGQEMKLCEKLFF
DNA: TGCGCCAGCAGTCAATCAGGTCAGGAAATGAAGCTCTGTGAAAAACTGTTTTTT

size: few
V: TRBV9
D: .
J: TRBJ2-5
CDR3: CASSVGTAEETQYF
DNA: TGTGCCAGCAGCGTAGGTACAGCTGAAGAGACCCAGTACTTC

size: few
V: TRBV5-1
D: TRBD2
J: TRBJ2-1
CDR3: CASSPSAGGATYNEQFF
DNA: TGCGCCAGCAGCCCGTCGGCCGGGGGGGCCACCTACAATGAGCAGTTCTTC

size: .
V: TRBV7-2
D: .
J: TRBJ1-2
CDR3: CASSTNAGISRGYTF
DNA: TGTGCCAGCAGCACGAACGCTGGGATTTCGCGAGGCTACACCTTC

size: .
V: TRBV11-2
D: .
J: TRBJ2-3
CDR3: CASSLPLRAPDTQYF
DNA: TGTGCCAGCAGCCTCCCCCTTCGGGCGCCAGATACGCAGTATTTT

size: .
V: TRBV4-3
D: TRBD2
J: TRBJ2-5
CDR3: CASSLGGGHPPETQYF
DNA: TGCGCCAGCAGCCTTGGGGGAGGGCACCCCCCCGAGACCCAGTACTTC

size: many
V: TRBV5-1
D: TRBD1
J: TRBJ2-1
CDR3: CASSFSQGENEQFF
DNA: TGCGCCAGCAGCTTCTCGCAGGGGGAAAATGAGCAGTTCTTC